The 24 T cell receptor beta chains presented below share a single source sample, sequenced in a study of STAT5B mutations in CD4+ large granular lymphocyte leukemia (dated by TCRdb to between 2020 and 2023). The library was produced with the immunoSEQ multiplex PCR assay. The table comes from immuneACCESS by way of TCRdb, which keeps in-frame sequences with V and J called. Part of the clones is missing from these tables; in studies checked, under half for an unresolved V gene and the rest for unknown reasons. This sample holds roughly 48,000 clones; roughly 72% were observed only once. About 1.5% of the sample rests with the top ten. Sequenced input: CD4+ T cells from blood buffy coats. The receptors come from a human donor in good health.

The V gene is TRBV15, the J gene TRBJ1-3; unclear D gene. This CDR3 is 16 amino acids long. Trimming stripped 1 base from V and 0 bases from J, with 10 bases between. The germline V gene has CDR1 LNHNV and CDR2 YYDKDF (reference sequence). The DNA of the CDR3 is TGTGCCACCAGCAGAGGGGAGGGAGCCTCTGGAAACACCATATATTTT. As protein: CATSRGEGASGNTIYF.

CDR3 sequence: CASSLVSGVLNEQFF. CDR3 coding DNA: TGCGCCAGCAGCTTGGTGTCGGGGGTGCTCAATGAGCAGTTCTTC. J is TRBJ2-1 and V is TRBV5-1; a possible D gene is TRBD2 (6 bases). CDR3 length: 15 amino acids. The ends were cut back, 0 bases at V and 6 bases at J, with 13 bases in the middle. In germline, CDR1 is SGHRS, CDR2 YFSETQ. Using reference TRBV5-1 and TRBJ2-1 for the parts outside the CDR3, the full variable domain is KAGVTQTPRYLIKTRGQQVTLSCSPISGHRSVSWYQQTPGQGLQFLFEYFSETQRNKGNFPGRFSGRQFSNSRSEMNVSTLELGDSALYLCASSLVSGVLNEQFFGPGTRLTVL.

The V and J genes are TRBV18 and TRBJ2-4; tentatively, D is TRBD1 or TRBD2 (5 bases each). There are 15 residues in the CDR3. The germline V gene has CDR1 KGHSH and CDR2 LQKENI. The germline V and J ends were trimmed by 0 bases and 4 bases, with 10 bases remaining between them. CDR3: CASSPPGDMKNIQYF. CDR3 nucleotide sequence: TGTGCCAGCTCACCACCGGGGGATATGAAAAACATTCAGTACTTC.

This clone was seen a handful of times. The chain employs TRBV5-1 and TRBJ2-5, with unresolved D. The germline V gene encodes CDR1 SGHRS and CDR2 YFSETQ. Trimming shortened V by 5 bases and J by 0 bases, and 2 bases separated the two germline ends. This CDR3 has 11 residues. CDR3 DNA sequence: TGCGCCAGCAGAAACCAAGAGACCCAGTACTTC. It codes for CASRNQETQYF.

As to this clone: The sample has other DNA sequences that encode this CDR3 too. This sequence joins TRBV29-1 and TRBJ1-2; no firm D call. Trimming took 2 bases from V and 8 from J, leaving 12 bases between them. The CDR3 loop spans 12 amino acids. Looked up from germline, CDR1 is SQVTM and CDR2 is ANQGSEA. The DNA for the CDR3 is TGCAGCGTTGAATTGGTTGGGAAGGGCTACACCTTC. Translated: CSVELVGKGYTF.

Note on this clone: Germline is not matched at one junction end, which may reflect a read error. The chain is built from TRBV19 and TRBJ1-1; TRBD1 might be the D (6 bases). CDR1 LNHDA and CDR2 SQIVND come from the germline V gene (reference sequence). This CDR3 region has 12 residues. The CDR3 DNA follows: TGTGCCACCCGAACAGGGAACGCTGAAGCTTTCTTT. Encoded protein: CATRTGNAEAFF.

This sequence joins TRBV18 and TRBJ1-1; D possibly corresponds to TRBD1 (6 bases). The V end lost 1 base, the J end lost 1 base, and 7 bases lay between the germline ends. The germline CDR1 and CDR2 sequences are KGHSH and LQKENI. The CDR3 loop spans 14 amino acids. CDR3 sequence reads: CASSPRQANTEAFF. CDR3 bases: TGTGCCAGCTCACCACGACAGGCGAACACTGAAGCTTTCTTT.

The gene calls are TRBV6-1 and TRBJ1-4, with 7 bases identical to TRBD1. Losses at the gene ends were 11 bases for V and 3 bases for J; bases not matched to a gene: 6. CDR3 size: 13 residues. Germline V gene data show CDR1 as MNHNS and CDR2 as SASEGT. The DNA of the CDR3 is TGTGCCTCCCACAGGGGACCTAATGAAAAACTGTTTTTT. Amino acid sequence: CASHRGPNEKLFF.

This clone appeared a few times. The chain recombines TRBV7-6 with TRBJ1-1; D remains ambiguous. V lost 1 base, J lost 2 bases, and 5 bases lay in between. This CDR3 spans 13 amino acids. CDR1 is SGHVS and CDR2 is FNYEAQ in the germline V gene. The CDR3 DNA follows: TGTGCCAGCAGCTTAGACACCAACACTGAAGCTTTCTTT. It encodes CASSLDTNTEAFF.

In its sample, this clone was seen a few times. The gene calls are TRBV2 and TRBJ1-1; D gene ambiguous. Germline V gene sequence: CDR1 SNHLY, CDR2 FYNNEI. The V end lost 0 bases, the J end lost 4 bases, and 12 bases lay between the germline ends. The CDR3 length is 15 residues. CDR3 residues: CASSEALAGITEAFF. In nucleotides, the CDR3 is TGTGCCAGCAGTGAAGCGCTGGCGGGGATCACTGAAGCTTTCTTT.

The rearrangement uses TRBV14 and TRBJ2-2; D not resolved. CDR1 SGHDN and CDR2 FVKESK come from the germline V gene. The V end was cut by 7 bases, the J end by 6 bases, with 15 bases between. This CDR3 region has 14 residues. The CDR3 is CASTLLLGAGELFF. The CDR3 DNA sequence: TGTGCCAGCACCCTCCTTTTGGGCGCCGGGGAGCTGTTTTTT.

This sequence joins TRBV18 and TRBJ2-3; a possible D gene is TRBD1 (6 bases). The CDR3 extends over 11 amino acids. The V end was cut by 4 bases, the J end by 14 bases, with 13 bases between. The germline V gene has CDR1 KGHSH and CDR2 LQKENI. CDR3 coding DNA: TGTGCCAGCTCACTCGACAGGCAGCTGTATTTT. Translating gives CASSLDRQLYF.

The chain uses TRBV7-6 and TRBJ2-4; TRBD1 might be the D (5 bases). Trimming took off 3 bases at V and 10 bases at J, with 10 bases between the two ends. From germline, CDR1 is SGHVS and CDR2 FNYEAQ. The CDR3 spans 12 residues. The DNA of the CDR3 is TGTGCCAGCAGCTTGGACGCAGGGATTCAGTACTTC. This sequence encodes CASSLDAGIQYF.

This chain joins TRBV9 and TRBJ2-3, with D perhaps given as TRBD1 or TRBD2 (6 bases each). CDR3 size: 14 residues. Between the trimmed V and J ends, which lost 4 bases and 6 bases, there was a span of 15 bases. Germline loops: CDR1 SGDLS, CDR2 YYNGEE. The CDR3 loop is CASSLRLGGDTQYF. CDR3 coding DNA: TGTGCCAGCAGCCTTCGACTAGGGGGGGATACGCAGTATTTT.

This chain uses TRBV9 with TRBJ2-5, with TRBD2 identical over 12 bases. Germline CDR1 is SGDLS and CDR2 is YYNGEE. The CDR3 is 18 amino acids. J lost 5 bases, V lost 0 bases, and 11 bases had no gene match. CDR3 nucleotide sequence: TGTGCCAGCAGCGTAGGAGGGCTAGCGGGGGGGCCTGAGGAGACCCAGTACTTC. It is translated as CASSVGGLAGGPEETQYF.

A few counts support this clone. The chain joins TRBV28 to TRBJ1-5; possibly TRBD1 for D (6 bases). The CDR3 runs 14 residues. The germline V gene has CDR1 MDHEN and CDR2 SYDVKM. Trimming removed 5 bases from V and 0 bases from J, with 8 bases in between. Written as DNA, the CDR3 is TGTGCCAGCAGTAGGACAGTTAGCAATCAGCCCCAGCATTTT. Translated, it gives CASSRTVSNQPQHF.

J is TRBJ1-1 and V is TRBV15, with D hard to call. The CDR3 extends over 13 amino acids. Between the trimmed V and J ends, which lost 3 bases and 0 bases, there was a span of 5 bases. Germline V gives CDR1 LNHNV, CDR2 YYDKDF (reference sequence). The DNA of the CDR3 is TGTGCCACCAGCAGTATAATGAACACTGAAGCTTTCTTT. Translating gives CATSSIMNTEAFF.

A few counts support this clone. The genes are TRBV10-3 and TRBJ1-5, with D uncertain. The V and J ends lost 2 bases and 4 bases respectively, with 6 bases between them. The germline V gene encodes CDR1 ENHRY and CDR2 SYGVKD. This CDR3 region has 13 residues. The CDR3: CAISEGSNQPQHF. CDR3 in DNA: TGTGCCATCAGTGAGGGCAGTAATCAGCCCCAGCATTTT.

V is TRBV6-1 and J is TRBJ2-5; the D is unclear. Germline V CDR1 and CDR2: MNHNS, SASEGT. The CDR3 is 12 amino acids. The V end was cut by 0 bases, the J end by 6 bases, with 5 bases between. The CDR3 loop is CASSEAWQTQYF. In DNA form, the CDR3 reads TGTGCCAGCAGTGAAGCGTGGCAGACCCAGTACTTC.

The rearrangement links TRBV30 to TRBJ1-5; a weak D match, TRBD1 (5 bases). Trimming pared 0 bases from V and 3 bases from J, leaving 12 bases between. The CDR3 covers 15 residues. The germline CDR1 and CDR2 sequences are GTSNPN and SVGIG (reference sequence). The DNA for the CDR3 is TGTGCCTGGAGTGTGGCAGGGAGCGACAATCAGCCCCAGCATTTT. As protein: CAWSVAGSDNQPQHF. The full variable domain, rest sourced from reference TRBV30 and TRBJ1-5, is SQTIHQWPATLVQPVGSPLSLECTVEGTSNPNLYWYRQAAGRGLQLLFYSVGIGQISSEVPQNLSASRPQDRQFILSSKKLLLSDSGFYLCAWSVAGSDNQPQHFGDGTRLSIL.

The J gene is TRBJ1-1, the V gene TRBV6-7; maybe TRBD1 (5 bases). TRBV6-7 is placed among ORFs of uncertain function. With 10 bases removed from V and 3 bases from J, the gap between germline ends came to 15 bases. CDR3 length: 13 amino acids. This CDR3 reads CANKKGLDTEAFF. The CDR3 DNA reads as TGTGCCAACAAAAAGGGACTGGACACTGAAGCTTTCTTT.

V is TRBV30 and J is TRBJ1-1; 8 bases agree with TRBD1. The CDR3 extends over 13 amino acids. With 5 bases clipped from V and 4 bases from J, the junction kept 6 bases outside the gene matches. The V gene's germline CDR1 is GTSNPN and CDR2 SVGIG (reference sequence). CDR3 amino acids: CAWSQTGGTEAFF. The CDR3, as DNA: TGTGCCTGGTCCCAAACAGGGGGCACTGAAGCTTTCTTT.

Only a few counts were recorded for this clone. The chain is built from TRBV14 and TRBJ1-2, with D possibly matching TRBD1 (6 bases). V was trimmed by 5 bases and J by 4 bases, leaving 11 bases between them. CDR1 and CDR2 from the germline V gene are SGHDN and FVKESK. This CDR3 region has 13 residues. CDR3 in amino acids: CASSSTGPYGYTF. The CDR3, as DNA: TGTGCCAGCAGCTCGACAGGACCCTATGGCTACACCTTC.

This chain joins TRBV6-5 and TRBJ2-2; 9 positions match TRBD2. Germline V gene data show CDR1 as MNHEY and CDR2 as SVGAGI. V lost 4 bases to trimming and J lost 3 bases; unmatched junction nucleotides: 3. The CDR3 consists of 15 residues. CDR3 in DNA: TGTGCCAGCAGTTCCTTAGCGGGGGACACCGGGGAGCTGTTTTTT. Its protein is CASSSLAGDTGELFF.